The entry that follows covers one TCR beta chain sequence. Its antigen is currently unknown. These data come from a study of cytomegalovirus exposure and HLA in healthy donors. Primers: 60 Vbeta forward and 13 Jbeta reverse. The protocol was immunoSEQ multiplex PCR, while the TCRdb copy is restricted to in-frame clones and leaves out a portion. The sample data list more than 200,000 clones. Whole-study results and caveats: For TCR beta chains, V- and J-gene trimming was later linked to a missense DCLRE1C variant.

Germline CDR1 and CDR2: SGHRS and YFSETQ. The CDR3 covers 12 residues. V was cut by 4 bases and J by 2 bases, with 6 bases left in between. Material: PBMCs. The rearrangement joins TRBV5-1 to TRBJ2-5; D may be TRBD1 (5 bases). The TCR was taken from a woman younger than 45 in good health and CMV-seropositive. The CDR3 protein is CASSTGQETQYF. The CDR3 nucleotides are TGCGCCAGCAGCACAGGTCAAGAGACCCAGTACTTC.